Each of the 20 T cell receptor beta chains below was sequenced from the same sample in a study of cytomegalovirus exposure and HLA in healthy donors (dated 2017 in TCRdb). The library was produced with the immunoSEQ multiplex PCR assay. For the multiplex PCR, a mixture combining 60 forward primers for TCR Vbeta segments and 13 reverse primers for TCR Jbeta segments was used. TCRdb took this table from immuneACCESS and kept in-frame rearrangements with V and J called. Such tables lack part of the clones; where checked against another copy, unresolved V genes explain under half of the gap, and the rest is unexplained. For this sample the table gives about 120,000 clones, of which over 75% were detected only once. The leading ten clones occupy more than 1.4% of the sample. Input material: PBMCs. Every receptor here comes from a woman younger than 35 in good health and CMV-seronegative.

CDR3 DNA: TGTGCCAGCAGCTCCTACCCTAGAGCCTATAGCAATCAGCCCCAGCATTTT. Translated: CASSSYPRAYSNQPQHF. This rearrangement joins TRBV7-6 to TRBJ1-5; D is undetermined. The CDR3 is 17 residues long. The V gene lost 4 bases and the J gene lost 0 bases, with 16 bases spanning the gap. CDR1 is SGHVS, CDR2 FNYEAQ, per germline.

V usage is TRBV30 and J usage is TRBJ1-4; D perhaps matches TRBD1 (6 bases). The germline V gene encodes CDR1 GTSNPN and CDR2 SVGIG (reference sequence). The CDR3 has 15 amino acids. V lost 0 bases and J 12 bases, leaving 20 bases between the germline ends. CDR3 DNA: TGTGCCTGGAGTGTAGGGGCTTACATACCAGGGGAACTGTTTTTT. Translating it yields CAWSVGAYIPGELFF.

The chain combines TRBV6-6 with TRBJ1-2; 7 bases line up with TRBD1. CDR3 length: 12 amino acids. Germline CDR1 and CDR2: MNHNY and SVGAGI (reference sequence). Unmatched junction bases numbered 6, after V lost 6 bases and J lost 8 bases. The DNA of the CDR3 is TGTGCCAGCAGCGAACAGGGGACCGGCTACACCTTC. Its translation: CASSEQGTGYTF.

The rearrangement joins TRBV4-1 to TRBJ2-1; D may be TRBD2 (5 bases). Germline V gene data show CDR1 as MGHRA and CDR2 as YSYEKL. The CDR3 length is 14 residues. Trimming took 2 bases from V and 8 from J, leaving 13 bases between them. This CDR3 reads CASSQTSLVDEQFF. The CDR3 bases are TGCGCCAGCAGCCAAACTAGTTTGGTCGATGAGCAGTTCTTC.

CDR3 nucleotide sequence: TGCGCCAGCAGCTTGGGTGGGGGCGCAAGAATGAACACTGAAGCTTTCTTT. This codes for CASSLGGGARMNTEAFF. The V and J genes are TRBV5-1 and TRBJ1-1, with D possibly being TRBD1 (6 bases). The CDR3 is 17 residues long. Germline CDR1 is SGHRS and CDR2 is YFSETQ. The ends were cut back, 0 bases at V and 0 bases at J, with 15 bases in the middle.

CDR3 protein: CASSLRTSHNNEQFF. The CDR3 DNA is TGCGCCAGCAGCTTGCGGACTAGTCACAACAATGAGCAGTTCTTC. The rearrangement joins TRBV5-1 to TRBJ2-1, with 7 nucleotides matching TRBD2. The CDR3 length is 15 residues. Germline CDR1 SGHRS, CDR2 YFSETQ. Losses at the gene ends were 1 base for V and 5 bases for J; bases not matched to a gene: 6.

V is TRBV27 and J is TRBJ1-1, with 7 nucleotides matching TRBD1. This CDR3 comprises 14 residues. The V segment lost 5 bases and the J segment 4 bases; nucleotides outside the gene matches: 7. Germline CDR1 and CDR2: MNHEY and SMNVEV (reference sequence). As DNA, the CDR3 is TGTGCCAGCAGTAAAACAGGGGTGCCCACTGAAGCTTTCTTT. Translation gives CASSKTGVPTEAFF.

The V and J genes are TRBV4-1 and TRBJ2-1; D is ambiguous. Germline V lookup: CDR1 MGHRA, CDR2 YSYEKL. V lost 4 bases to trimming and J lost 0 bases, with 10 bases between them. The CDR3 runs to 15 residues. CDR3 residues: CASSRYESSYNEQFF. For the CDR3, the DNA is TGCGCCAGCAGCCGGTACGAGAGCTCCTACAATGAGCAGTTCTTC.

This chain's CDR3 is CAISEPLTGGPRNEQFF. DNA for the CDR3: TGTGCCATCAGTGAGCCTCTCACGGGAGGGCCTAGGAATGAGCAGTTCTTC. The chain uses TRBV10-3 and TRBJ2-1; 8 nucleotides match TRBD2. This CDR3 comprises 17 residues. The J segment lost 7 bases and the V segment lost 2 bases, leaving 13 bases of the junction unmatched. CDR1 and CDR2 (germline): ENHRY, SYGVKD.

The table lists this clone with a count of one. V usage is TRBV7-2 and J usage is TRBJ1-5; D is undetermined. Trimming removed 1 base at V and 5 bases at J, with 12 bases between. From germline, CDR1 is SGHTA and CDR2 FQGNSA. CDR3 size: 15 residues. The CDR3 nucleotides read TGTGCCAGCAGCTTAGAGAGGAGCCTCGATCAGCCCCAGCATTTT. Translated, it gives CASSLERSLDQPQHF.

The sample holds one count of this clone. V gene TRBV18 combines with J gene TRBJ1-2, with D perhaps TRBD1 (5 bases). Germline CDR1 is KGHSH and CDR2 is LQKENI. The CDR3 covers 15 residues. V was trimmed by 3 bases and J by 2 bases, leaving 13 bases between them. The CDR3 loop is CASSPLQETNYGYTF. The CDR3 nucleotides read TGTGCCAGCTCACCCTTACAGGAAACCAACTATGGCTACACCTTC.

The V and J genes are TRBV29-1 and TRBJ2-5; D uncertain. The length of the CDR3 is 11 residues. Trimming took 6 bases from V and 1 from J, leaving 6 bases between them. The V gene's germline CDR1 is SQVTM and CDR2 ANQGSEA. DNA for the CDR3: TGCAGCGTCACAACCCAAGAGACCCAGTACTTC. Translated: CSVTTQETQYF.

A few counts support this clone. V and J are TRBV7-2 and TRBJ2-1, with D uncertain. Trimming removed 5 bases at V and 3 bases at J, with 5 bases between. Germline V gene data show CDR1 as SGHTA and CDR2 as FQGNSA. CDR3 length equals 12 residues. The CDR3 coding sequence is TGTGCCAGCAGCAACAGCTACAATGAGCAGTTCTTC. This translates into CASSNSYNEQFF.

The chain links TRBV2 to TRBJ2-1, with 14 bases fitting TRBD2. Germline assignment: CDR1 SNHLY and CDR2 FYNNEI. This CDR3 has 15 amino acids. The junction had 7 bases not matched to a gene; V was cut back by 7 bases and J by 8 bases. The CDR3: CASNRLAGGPYEQFF. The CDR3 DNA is TGTGCCAGCAATAGACTAGCGGGGGGGCCATATGAGCAGTTCTTC.

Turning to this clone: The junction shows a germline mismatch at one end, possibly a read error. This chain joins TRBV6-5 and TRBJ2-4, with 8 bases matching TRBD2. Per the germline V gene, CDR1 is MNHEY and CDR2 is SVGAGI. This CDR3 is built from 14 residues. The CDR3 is CASRAAGGLNSQYF. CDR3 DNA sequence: TGTGCCAGCAGGGCCGCGGGGGGCCTAAACAGTCAGTACTTC.

CDR3 protein: CASSFRLAGETQYF. CDR3 DNA: TGTGCCAGCAGCTTTCGCCTAGCGGGAGAGACCCAGTACTTC. This chain uses TRBV7-8 with TRBJ2-5; TRBD2 agrees at 8 bases. J gave up 4 bases and V 3 bases, and 4 bases lay outside the gene matches. Germline values: CDR1 SGHVS, CDR2 FQNEAQ. The CDR3 spans 14 residues.

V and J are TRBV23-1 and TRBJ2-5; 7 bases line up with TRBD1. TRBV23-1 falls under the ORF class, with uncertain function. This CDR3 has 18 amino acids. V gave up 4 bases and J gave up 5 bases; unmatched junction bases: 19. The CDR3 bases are TGCGCCAGCAGTCCGCGCCCCCATTCAGGGGGTCCGATGGAGACCCAGTACTTC. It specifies CASSPRPHSGGPMETQYF.

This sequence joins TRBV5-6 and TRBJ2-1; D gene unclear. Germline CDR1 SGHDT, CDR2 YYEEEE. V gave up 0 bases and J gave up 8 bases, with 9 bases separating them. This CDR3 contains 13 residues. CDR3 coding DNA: TGTGCCAGCAGCTTGGTAACCCGGGATGAGCAGTTCTTC. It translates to CASSLVTRDEQFF.

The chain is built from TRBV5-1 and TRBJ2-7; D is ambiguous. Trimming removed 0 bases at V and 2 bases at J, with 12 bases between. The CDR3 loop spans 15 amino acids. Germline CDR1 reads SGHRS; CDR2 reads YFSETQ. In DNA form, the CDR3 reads TGCGCCAGCAGCTTGGAGGAGAGTGCAGCCTACGAGCAGTACTTC. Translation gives CASSLEESAAYEQYF.

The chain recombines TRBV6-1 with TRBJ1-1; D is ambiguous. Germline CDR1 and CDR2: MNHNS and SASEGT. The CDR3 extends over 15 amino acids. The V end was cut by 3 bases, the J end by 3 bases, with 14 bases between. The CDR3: CASSEGRPWDTEAFF. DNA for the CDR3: TGTGCCAGCAGTGAGGGGAGGCCCTGGGACACTGAAGCTTTCTTT.